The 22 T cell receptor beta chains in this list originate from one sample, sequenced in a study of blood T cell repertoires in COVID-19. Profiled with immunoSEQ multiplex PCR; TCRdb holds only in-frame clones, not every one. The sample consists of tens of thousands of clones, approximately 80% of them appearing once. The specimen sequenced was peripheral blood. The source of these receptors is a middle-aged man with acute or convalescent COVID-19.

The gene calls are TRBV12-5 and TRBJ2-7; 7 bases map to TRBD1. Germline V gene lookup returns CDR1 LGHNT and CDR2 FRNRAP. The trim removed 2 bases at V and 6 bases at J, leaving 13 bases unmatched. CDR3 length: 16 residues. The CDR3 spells CASGLYRQGFLGEQYF. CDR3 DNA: TGTGCTAGTGGTTTGTACCGACAGGGCTTTTTGGGCGAGCAGTACTTC.

The CDR3 region is CASSPGGQGASEAFF. CDR3 DNA sequence: TGCGCCAGCAGCCCCGGGGGGCAGGGGGCATCTGAAGCTTTCTTT. The V call is TRBV5-1, the J call TRBJ1-1; 8 bases align to TRBD1. The CDR3 length is 15 residues. The junction had 11 bases not matched to a gene; V was cut back by 4 bases and J by 6 bases. Germline V gene data show CDR1 as SGHRS and CDR2 as YFSETQ.

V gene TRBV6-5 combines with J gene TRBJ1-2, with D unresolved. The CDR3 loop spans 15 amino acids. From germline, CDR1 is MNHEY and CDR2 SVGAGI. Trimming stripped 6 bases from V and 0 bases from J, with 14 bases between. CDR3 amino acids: CASSPQPVPNYGYTF. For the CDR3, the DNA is TGTGCCAGCAGCCCACAGCCGGTTCCTAACTATGGCTACACCTTC.

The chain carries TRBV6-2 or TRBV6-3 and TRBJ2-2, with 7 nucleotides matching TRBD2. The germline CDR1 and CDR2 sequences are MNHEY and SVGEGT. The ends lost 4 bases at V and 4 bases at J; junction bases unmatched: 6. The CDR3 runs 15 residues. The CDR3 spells CASSFAGEVTGELFF. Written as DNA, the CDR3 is TGTGCCAGCAGTTTCGCGGGAGAGGTCACCGGGGAGCTGTTTTTT.

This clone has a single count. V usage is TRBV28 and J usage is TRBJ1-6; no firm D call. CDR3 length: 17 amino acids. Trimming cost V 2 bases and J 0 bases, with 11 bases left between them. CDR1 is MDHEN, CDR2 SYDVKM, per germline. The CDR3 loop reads CASSLGGSGSYNSPLHF. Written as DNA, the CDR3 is TGTGCCAGCAGTTTAGGCGGCAGTGGCTCCTATAATTCACCCCTCCACTTT.

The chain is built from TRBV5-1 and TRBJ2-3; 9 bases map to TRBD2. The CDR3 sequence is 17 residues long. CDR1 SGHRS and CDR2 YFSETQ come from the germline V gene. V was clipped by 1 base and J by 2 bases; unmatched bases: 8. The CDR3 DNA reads TGCGCCAGCAGCTTGTGGGCTAGCGGGGTCATCACAGATACGCAGTATTTT. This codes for CASSLWASGVITDTQYF.

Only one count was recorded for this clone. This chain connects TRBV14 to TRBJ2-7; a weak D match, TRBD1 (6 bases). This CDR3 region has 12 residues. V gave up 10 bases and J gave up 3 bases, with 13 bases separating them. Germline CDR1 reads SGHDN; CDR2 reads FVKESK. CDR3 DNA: TGTGCCACAGGACAGATGAACTACGAGCAGTACTTC. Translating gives CATGQMNYEQYF.

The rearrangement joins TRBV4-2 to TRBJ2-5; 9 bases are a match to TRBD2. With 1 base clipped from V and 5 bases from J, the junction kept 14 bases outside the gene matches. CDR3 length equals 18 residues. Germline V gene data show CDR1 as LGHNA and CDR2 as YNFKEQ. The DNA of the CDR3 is TGTGCCAGCAGCCAAGCGGAGGTGGCGGGGGGGCCGCAGGAGACCCAGTACTTC. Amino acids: CASSQAEVAGGPQETQYF.

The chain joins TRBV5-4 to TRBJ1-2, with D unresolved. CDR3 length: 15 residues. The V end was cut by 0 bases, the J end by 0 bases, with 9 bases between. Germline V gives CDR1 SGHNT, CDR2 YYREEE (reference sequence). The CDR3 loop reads CASSLDRPPNYGYTF. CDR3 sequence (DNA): TGTGCCAGCAGCTTGGACAGACCCCCTAACTATGGCTACACCTTC.

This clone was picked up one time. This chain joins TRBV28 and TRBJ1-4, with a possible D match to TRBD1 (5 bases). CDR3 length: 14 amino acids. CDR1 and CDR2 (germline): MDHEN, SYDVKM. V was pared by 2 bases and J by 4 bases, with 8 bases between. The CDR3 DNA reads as TGTGCCAGCAGTTTACGGGGGAATAATGAAAAACTGTTTTTT. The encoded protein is CASSLRGNNEKLFF.

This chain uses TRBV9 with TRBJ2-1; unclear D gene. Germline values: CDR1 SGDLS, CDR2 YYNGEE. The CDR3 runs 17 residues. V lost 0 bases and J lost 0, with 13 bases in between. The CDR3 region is CASSVEIVPSSYNEQFF. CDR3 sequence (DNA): TGTGCCAGCAGCGTAGAAATAGTCCCAAGCTCCTACAATGAGCAGTTCTTC.

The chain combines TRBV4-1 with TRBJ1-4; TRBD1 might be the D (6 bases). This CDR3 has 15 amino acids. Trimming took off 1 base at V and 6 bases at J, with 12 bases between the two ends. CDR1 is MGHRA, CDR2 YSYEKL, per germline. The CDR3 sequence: CASSQGDRRDEKLFF. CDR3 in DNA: TGCGCCAGCAGCCAAGGAGACAGGCGTGATGAAAAACTGTTTTTT.

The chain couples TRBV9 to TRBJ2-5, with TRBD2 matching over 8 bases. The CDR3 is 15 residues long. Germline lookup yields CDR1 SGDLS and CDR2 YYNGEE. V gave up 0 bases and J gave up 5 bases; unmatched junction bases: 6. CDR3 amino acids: CASSVAGGPGETQYF. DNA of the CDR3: TGTGCCAGCAGCGTAGCGGGAGGGCCAGGGGAGACCCAGTACTTC.

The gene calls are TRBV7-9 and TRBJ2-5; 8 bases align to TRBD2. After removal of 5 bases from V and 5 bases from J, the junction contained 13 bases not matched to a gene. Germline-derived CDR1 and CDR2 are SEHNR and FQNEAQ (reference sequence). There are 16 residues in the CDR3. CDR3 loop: CASSPGGARGEETQYF. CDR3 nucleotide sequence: TGTGCCAGCAGCCCCGGAGGTGCGCGGGGGGAGGAGACCCAGTACTTC.

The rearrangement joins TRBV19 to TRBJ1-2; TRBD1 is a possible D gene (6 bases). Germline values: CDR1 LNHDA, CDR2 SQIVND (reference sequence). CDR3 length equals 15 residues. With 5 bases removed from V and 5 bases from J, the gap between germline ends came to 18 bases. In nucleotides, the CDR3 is TGTGCCAGTAGTTCCCGCTCCACAGGGCTTTATGGCTACACCTTC. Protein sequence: CASSSRSTGLYGYTF.

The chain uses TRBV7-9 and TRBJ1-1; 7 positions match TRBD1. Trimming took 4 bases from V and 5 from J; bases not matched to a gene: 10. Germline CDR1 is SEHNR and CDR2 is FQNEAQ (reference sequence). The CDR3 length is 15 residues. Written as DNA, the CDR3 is TGTGCCAGCAGCTCGGACAGGCGACTACGGACTGAAGCTTTCTTT. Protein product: CASSSDRRLRTEAFF.

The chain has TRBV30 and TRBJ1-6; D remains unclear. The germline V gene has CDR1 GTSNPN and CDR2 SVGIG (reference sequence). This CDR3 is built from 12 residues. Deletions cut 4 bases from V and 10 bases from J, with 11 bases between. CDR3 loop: CAWIGSGSPLHF. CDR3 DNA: TGTGCCTGGATTGGGAGTGGGTCACCCCTCCACTTT.

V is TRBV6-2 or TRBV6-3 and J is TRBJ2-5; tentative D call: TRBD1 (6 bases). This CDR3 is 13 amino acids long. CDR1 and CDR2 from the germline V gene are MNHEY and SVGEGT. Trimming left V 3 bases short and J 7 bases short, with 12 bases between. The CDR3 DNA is TGTGCCAGCAGTTATCCAGGGGCGGCGACCCAGTACTTC. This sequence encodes CASSYPGAATQYF.

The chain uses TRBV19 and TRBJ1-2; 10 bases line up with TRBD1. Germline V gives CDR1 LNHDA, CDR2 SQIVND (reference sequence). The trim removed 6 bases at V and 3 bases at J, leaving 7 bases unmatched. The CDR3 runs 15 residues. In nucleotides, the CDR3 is TGTGCCAGTAGCTCCCACGGGACAGGGGACTATGGCTACACCTTC. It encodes CASSSHGTGDYGYTF.

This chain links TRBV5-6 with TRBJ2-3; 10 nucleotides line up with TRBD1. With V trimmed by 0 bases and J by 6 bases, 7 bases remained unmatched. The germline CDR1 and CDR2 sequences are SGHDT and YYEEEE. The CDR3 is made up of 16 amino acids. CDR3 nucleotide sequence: TGTGCCAGCAGCTTGGCCCTTGGGACAGGGGTGGATACGCAGTATTTT. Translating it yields CASSLALGTGVDTQYF.

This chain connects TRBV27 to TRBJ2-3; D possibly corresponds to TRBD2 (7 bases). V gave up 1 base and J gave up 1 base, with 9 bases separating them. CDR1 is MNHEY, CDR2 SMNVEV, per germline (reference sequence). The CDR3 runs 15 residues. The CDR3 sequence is CASSLLGGRTDTQYF. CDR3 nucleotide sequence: TGTGCCAGCAGTTTATTGGGGGGGCGCACAGATACGCAGTATTTT.

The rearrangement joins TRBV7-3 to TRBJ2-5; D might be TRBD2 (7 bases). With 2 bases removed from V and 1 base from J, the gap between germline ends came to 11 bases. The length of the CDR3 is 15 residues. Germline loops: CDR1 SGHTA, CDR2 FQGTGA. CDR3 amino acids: CASSLGGGAQETQYF. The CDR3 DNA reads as TGTGCCAGCAGCTTAGGTGGGGGGGCCCAAGAGACCCAGTACTTC.